The subject of this entry is one T cell receptor beta chain. This clonotype was picked up a small number of times. No antigen is known for it. No per-base quality is available; no much larger clone lies one base away. These data originate in a study of low-dose radiotherapy and immunotherapy resistance in tumors (dated by TCRdb to between 2021 and 2024). About the full investigation: Patients in Cohort 1 were given 0.5 Gy per fraction every 2 weeks, and the prescribed total PTV dose was 6.5 Gy. Cohort 2 received 1 Gy per fraction every two weeks, with a total of 13 Gy over 26 weeks. Nivolumab and ipilimumab were both given intravenously, with nivolumab at a 240 mg flat dose every two weeks and ipilimumab at 1 mg/kg every six weeks. Every two weeks, patients got intravenous cyclophosphamide at 200 mg/m2, given one day ahead of each radiation and immunotherapy administration. Patients took aspirin 300 mg orally once daily for four cycles, starting on cycle 1 day 1. Trial participants were not randomized into treatment groups. Eight patients were included in the translational analysis: three from the first dose cohort and the first five from the second dose cohort.

Sequenced using an Illumina HiSeq 2500. First-strand cDNA was synthesized with Superscript III and a set of TRAV- and TRBV-specific primers, covering both TCRalpha and TCRbeta chains. TCRs were amplified for 20 PCR cycles with Phusion, using a constant-region primer paired with the adapter attached to the V primers. The MessageAmp II aRNA Amplification Kit was used to amplify the isolated mRNA, with in vitro transcription run for 15 to 20 hours at 37 degrees C. The Dynabeads mRNA DIRECT Purification Kit was used to isolate mRNA for TCR sequencing. A second approximately 25-cycle Phusion PCR added indexed Illumina adapters, and products were purified with AMPure XP beads. From the authors' description of their analysis: Using custom Perl scripts, TCR sequences that encoded the same protein were pooled, out-of-frame sequences were dropped, and the abundance of each clonotype was calculated. Any TCR sequence backed by just one read was left out of the analysis. Shannon entropy, Gini index, clonality, richness, and the frequency of TCRs shared between repertoires were included as repertoire metrics. TCRdb reanalyzed the raw reads on its own, using fastp at Q25 for trimming and MiXCR for clone calling, and kept in-frame beta chains. Duplicate CDR3 protein sequences are folded into a single record with the most common DNA and genes. TCRdb's processing, not the authors', yielded these V and J calls. Across this sample there are 100,000 or so distinct CDR3 sequences, with roughly 20% seen only once. Roughly 3.9% of the sample comes from the top ten.

Based on the germline V gene (reference sequence), the CDR1 and CDR2 sequences are GTSNPN and SVGIG. From the cysteine through the phenylalanine, the CDR3 covers 12 amino acids. Only the CDR3 DNA is retained, 36 bases long and in frame from the first base. V and J lose 5 bases and 3 bases, and a span of 11 bases separates them. The time point label for this specimen denotes: after trial treatment. What this sample's treatment or condition label stands for: LDRT plus nivolumab, ipilimumab, low-dose cyclophosphamide and aspirin (RACIN trial). The donors took part in RACIN, a single-arm, phase I, dose-escalation trial that combined nivolumab, ipilimumab, aspirin, low-dose cyclophosphamide and low-dose radiotherapy. Patients with advanced, TIL-negative solid tumors were considered eligible.

The clonotype originates from a male donor with prostate cancer. This material consisted of PBMCs, taken after low-dose radiotherapy plus immunotherapy. Recombination joined TRBV30 with TRBJ2-7, with an unclear D gene assignment. The DNA sequence follows: TGTGCCTGGTCCCAGAGTATCTACGAGCAGTACTTC. Its protein product is CAWSQSIYEQYF. With the portions outside the CDR3 filled from the reference TRBV30 and TRBJ2-7 genes, the complete variable region becomes SQTIHQWPATLVQPVGSPLSLECTVEGTSNPNLYWYRQAAGRGLQLLFYSVGIGQISSEVPQNLSASRPQDRQFILSSKKLLLSDSGFYLCAWSQSIYEQYFGPGTRLTVT.